This T cell receptor beta chain was obtained from a study of control samples from healthy donors and cancer patients. V was pared by 0 bases and J by 6 bases, with 16 bases between. CDR1 is KGHDR, CDR2 SFDVKD, per germline. The CDR3 is 16 amino acids. Profiling relied on immunoSEQ multiplex PCR, and the TCRdb table lists in-frame clones only, not all of them. The repertoire has approximately 130,000 clones, around 87% of them found once; the top ten carry approximately 9%. The sample consisted of blood. The chain carries TRBV24-1 and TRBJ2-5; D gene uncertain. The TCR comes from a man between 40 and 49 years old in good health. The CDR3 DNA is TGTGCCACCAGTGATTTGCAAACTTCCATCAGGCAGACCCAGTACTTC. This translates into CATSDLQTSIRQTQYF.